The clone carrying this T cell receptor (beta chain) was counted a few times. The data derive from a study of blood T cells in healthy people across ages. Using a J-beta primer mix together with a sample-barcoded 5' primer, a second PCR was run for about 6 to 11 cycles. TCRdb re-called the 5' RACE reads with MiXCR, one entry per CDR3 protein. The table shows roughly 1.5 million distinct CDR3 sequences, with 40% to 45% occurring only once. After removal of 1 base from V and 2 bases from J, the junction contained 5 bases not matched to a gene. CDR3 length: 16 amino acids. CDR1 is MNHEY, CDR2 SMNVEV, per germline (reference sequence).

Sample: blood. The sequence came from a woman aged 18-29 years in good health. This chain links TRBV27 with TRBJ2-7, with TRBD2 matching 10 bases. The CDR3 bases are TGTGCCAGCAGTTTATTGGCTAGCGGGAGTGCCTACGAGCAGTACTTC. As protein: CASSLLASGSAYEQYF.